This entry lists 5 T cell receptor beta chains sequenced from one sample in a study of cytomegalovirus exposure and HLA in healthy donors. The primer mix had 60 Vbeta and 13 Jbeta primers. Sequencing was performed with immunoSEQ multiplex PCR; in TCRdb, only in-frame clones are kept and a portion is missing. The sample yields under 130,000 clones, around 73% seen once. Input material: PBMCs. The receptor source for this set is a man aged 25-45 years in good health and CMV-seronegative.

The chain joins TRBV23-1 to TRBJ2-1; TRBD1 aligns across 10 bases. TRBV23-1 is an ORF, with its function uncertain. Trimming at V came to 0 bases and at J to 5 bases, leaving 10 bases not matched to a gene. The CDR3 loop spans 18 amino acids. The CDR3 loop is CASSQSAGGTGEDNEQFF. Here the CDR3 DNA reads TGCGCCAGCAGTCAATCTGCCGGGGGGACAGGGGAGGACAATGAGCAGTTCTTC.

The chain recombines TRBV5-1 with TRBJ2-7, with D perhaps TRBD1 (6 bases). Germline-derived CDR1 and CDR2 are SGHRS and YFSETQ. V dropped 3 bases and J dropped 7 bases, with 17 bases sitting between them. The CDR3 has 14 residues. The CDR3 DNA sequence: TGCGCCAGCAGCTCTCCCAGGGGTACGGGGGAGCAGTACTTC. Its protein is CASSSPRGTGEQYF.

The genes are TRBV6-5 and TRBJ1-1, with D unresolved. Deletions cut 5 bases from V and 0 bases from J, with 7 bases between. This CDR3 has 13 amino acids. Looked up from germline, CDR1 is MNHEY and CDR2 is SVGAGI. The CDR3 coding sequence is TGTGCCAGCAGTCCCAATTTGAACACTGAAGCTTTCTTT. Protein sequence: CASSPNLNTEAFF.

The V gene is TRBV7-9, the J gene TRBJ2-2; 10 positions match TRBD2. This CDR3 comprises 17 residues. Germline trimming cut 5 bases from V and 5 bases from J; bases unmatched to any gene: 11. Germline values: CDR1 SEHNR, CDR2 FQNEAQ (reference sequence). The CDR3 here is CASSPSQRGGTTGELFF. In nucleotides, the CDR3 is TGTGCCAGCAGCCCTTCCCAGCGGGGGGGCACGACCGGGGAGCTGTTTTTT.

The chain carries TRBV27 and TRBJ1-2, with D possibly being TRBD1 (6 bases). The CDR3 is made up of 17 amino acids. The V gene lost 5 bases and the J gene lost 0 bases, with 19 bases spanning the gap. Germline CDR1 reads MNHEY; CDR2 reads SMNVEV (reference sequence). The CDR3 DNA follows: TGTGCCAGCAGTGTAACAGGGTTAGGGCCCACTAACTATGGCTACACCTTC. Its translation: CASSVTGLGPTNYGYTF.